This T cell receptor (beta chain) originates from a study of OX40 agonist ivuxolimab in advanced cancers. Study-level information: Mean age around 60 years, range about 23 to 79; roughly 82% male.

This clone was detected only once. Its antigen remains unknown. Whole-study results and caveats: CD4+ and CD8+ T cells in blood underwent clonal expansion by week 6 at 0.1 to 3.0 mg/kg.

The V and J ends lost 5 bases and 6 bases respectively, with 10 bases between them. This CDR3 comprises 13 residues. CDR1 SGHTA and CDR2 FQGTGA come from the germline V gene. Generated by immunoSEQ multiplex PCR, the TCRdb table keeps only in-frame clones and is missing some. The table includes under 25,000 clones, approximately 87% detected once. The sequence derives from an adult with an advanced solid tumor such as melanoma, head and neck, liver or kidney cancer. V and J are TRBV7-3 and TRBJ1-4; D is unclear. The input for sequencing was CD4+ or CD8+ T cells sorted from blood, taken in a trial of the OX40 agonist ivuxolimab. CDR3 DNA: TGTGCCAGCAGCCCAGGACCGGATGAAAAACTGTTTTTT. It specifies CASSPGPDEKLFF. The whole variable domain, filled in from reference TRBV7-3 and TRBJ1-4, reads GAGVSQTPSNKVTEKGKYVELRCDPISGHTALYWYRQSLGQGPEFLIYFQGTGAADDSGLPNDRFFAVRPEGSVSTLKIQRTERGDSAVYLCASSPGPDEKLFFGSGTQLSVL.